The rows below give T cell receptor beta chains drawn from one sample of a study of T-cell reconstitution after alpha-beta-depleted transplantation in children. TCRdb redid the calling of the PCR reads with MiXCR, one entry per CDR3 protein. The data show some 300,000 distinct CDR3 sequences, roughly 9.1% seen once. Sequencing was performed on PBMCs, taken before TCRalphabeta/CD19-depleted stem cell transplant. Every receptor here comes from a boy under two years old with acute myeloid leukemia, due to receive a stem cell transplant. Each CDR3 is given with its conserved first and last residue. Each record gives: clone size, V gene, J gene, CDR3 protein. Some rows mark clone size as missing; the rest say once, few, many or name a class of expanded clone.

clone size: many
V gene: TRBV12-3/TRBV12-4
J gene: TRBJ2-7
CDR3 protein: CASSITRTPYEQYF

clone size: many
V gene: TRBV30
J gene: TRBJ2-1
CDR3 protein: CAWSGGTGHNEQFF

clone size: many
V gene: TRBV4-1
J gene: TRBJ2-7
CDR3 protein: CASSQVVPPRSDRGEQYF

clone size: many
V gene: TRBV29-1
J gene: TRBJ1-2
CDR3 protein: CSVERTGGNYGYTF

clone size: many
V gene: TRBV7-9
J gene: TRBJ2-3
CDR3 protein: CASSTIITDTQYF

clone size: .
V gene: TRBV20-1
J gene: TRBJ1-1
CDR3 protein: CSARDGTGAESTEAFF

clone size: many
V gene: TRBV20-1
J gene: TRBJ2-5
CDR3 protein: CSAVTGGETQYF

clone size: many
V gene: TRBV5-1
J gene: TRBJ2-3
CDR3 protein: CASSLRLAGSDTQYF

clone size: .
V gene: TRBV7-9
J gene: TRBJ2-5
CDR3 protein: CASSSRQGYQETQYF

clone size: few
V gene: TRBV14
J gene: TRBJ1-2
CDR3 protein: CASVKTGGAYGYTF

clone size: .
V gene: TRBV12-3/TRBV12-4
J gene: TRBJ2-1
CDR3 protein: CASSGGVGYNEQFF

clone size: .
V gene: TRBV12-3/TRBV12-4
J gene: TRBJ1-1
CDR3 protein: CASSTDRVNTEASF

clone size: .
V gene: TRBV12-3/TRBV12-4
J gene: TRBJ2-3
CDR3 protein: CASSLSAGATISTDTQYF

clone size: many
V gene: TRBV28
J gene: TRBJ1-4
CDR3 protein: CASSSGTGPNEKLFF

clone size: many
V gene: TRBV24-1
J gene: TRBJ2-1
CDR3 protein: CATSAGTLGNEQFF

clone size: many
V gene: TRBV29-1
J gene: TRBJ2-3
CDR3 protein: CSVHRGGDTQYF

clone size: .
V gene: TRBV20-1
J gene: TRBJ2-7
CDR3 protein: CSARGRRGVASTPSYEQYF

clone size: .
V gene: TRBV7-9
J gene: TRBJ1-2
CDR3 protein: CASNLLDSRRYGYTF

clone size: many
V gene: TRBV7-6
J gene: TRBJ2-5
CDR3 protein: CASSLAPEAQYF

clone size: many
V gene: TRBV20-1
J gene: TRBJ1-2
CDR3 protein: CSARDDRNYGYTF

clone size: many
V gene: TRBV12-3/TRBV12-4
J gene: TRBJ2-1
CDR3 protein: CASSHSGGLRHEQFF

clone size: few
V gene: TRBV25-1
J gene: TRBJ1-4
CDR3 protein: CASETGSDEKLFF

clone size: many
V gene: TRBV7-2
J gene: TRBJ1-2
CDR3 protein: CASSLGRPYGYTF

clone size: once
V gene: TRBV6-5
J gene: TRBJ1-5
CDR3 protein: CATAGTGENQPQHF